A single sample is the source of the 30 T cell receptor beta chains below, sequenced in a study of T-cell reconstitution after alpha-beta-depleted transplantation in children. Researchers prepared the TCRbeta library using unique molecular identifiers, the study reports. Using its own MiXCR run on the PCR reads, TCRdb lists one record per CDR3 protein. The sample lists 250,000 to 400,000 distinct CDR3 sequences; around 20% were seen once. The specimen was PBMCs, mostly from graft donor cells, collected 180 days after TCRalphabeta/CD19-depleted stem cell transplant. The receptors were gathered from a male patient between 10 and 17 years old who had a stem cell transplant for acute lymphoblastic leukemia, so the T cells may come from the graft donor.

V is TRBV7-9 and J is TRBJ2-7, with D unresolved. The CDR3 loop spans 16 amino acids. Germline CDR1 is SEHNR and CDR2 is FQNEAQ (reference sequence). Deletions cut 1 base from V and 3 bases from J, with 16 bases between. The chain's CDR3 is CASSLGTRARGYEQYF. The CDR3 DNA reads TGTGCCAGCAGCTTAGGTACACGGGCAAGAGGCTACGAGCAGTACTTC.

Only a few counts were recorded for this clonotype. An end of the junction differs from the germline gene, which may be a read error. The chain joins TRBV5-1 to TRBJ2-3; D perhaps matches TRBD2 (6 bases). Germline CDR1 is SGHRS and CDR2 is YFSETQ. The CDR3 extends over 18 amino acids. CDR3 nucleotide sequence: TGCGCCAACAGCCTATTCGCGGGGAGCGGGTCTTACACAGATACGCAGTATTTT. Translation: CANSLFAGSGSYTDTQYF.

The rearrangement links TRBV27 to TRBJ1-5; TRBD1 might be the D (5 bases). From germline, CDR1 is MNHEY and CDR2 SMNVEV (reference sequence). CDR3 length: 14 residues. With 3 bases removed from V and 4 bases from J, the gap between germline ends came to 10 bases. CDR3 amino acids: CASSFRRANQPQHF. For the CDR3, the DNA is TGTGCCAGCAGTTTTCGCAGGGCGAATCAGCCCCAGCATTTT.

The J gene is TRBJ2-7, the V gene TRBV12-3 or TRBV12-4, with D hard to call. Trimming cost V 0 bases and J 6 bases, with 12 bases left between them. The CDR3 totals 14 residues. The CDR3 nucleotides are TGTGCCAGCAGTTTAGCGGGTGCAGTAGGCGAGCAGTACTTC. Encoded protein: CASSLAGAVGEQYF.

The chain couples TRBV20-1 to TRBJ1-1, with 8 bases lining up with TRBD1. CDR3 length: 11 residues. V shed 6 bases, J shed 12 bases, and the junction held 9 bases outside the gene matches. Germline V gene lookup returns CDR1 DFQATT and CDR2 SNEGSKA (reference sequence). The CDR3 spells CSAARTGWSFF. CDR3 sequence (DNA): TGCAGTGCAGCGCGGACAGGGTGGTCTTTCTTT.

This clonotype showed up just a few times. The V and J genes are TRBV7-6 and TRBJ1-6; perhaps TRBD1 as D (5 bases). CDR3 length: 15 residues. Germline CDR1 reads SGHVS; CDR2 reads FNYEAQ. Trimming removed 3 bases from V and 3 bases from J, with 9 bases in between. The CDR3 loop reads CASSLGGFYNSPLHF. The CDR3 DNA reads as TGTGCCAGCAGCTTGGGGGGATTCTATAATTCACCCCTCCACTTT.

This clonotype was counted between two and nine times. This chain connects TRBV10-3 to TRBJ2-1; tentatively, D is TRBD1 (6 bases). The V gene lost 4 bases and the J gene lost 0 bases, with 10 bases spanning the gap. Germline lookup yields CDR1 ENHRY and CDR2 SYGVKD. The CDR3 length is 15 residues. For the CDR3, the DNA is TGTGCCATCAGTGGGAGAGGGGGCTCCTACAATGAGCAGTTCTTC. This codes for CAISGRGGSYNEQFF.

This clonotype was detected only once. The rearrangement uses TRBV29-1 and TRBJ2-5; D perhaps matches TRBD1 (6 bases). CDR3 length: 16 amino acids. Germline CDR1 is SQVTM and CDR2 is ANQGSEA. Deletions cut 0 bases from V and 2 bases from J, with 16 bases between. CDR3 sequence reads: CSVEDFVGGPQETQYF. The CDR3 DNA sequence: TGCAGCGTTGAAGATTTCGTAGGGGGACCTCAAGAGACCCAGTACTTC.

This clonotype was seen repeatedly, ten times or more. This chain connects TRBV4-1 to TRBJ2-7; 13 bases agree with TRBD2. With 4 bases clipped from V and 2 bases from J, the junction kept 2 bases outside the gene matches. Looked up from germline, CDR1 is MGHRA and CDR2 is YSYEKL. This CDR3 region has 15 residues. CDR3 sequence reads: CASSRGLAGAYEQYF. The CDR3 nucleotides read TGCGCCAGCAGCCGAGGACTAGCGGGGGCCTACGAGCAGTACTTC.

This clonotype has just a few counts. This chain links TRBV29-1 with TRBJ1-2, with TRBD1 identical over 8 bases. The ends lost 7 bases at V and 5 bases at J; junction bases unmatched: 6. The CDR3 length is 12 residues. Germline V gives CDR1 SQVTM, CDR2 ANQGSEA. The CDR3 coding sequence is TGCAGCGCAGGGGGCAGTCTTTATGGCTACACCTTC. Translated, it gives CSAGGSLYGYTF.

The rearrangement uses TRBV19 and TRBJ2-1, with 8 positions matching TRBD1. CDR3 length: 14 amino acids. CDR1 LNHDA and CDR2 SQIVND come from the germline V gene (reference sequence). The junction had 9 bases not matched to a gene; V was cut back by 9 bases and J by 5 bases. The CDR3 sequence is CARPPGQAHNEQFF. The CDR3 DNA reads TGTGCCAGACCCCCGGGACAGGCCCACAATGAGCAGTTCTTC.

This chain joins TRBV6-5 and TRBJ1-1; 11 nucleotides agree with TRBD1. The germline CDR1 and CDR2 sequences are MNHEY and SVGAGI. CDR3 length equals 16 residues. V shed 4 bases, J shed 8 bases, and the junction held 12 bases outside the gene matches. The CDR3 DNA sequence: TGTGCCAGCAGTTTCATGGACAGGGGGCGAGGAACCGAAGCTTTCTTT. Translating it yields CASSFMDRGRGTEAFF.

In its sample, this clonotype was seen a few times. V usage is TRBV6-1 and J usage is TRBJ1-2, with a weak D call TRBD1 (5 bases). The V and J ends lost 8 bases and 5 bases respectively, with 21 bases between them. CDR3 length: 15 residues. Per the germline V gene, CDR1 is MNHNS and CDR2 is SASEGT. CDR3 sequence reads: CASSGPRLGHYGYTF. CDR3 nucleotide sequence: TGTGCCAGCTCGGGGCCCCGATTGGGCCATTATGGCTACACCTTC.

This clonotype was seen more than once but under ten times. The genes are TRBV4-1 and TRBJ1-1; TRBD1 agrees at 8 bases. From germline, CDR1 is MGHRA and CDR2 YSYEKL. CDR3 length equals 16 residues. V shed 1 base and J 4 bases; nucleotides not matched to a gene: 8. CDR3: CASSQGGQGVSTEAFF. CDR3 sequence (DNA): TGCGCCAGCAGCCAAGGTGGACAGGGAGTAAGCACTGAAGCTTTCTTT.

The rearrangement links TRBV12-3 or TRBV12-4 to TRBJ2-1; 13 bases map to TRBD2. V lost 6 bases and J lost 6; bases outside the gene matches: 5. CDR3 length equals 15 residues. The chain's CDR3 is CASRGGLAGSNEQFF. CDR3 DNA sequence: TGTGCCAGCAGGGGGGGACTAGCGGGATCCAATGAGCAGTTCTTC.

The chain recombines TRBV12-3 or TRBV12-4 with TRBJ2-5; 12 bases fit TRBD2. V lost 6 bases to trimming and J lost 0 bases; unmatched junction nucleotides: 5. CDR3 length equals 16 residues. The CDR3 spells CASRSGLAGYQETQYF. The CDR3 nucleotides read TGTGCCAGCAGGTCCGGACTAGCGGGGTACCAAGAGACCCAGTACTTC.

This clonotype came up a few times. The chain carries TRBV7-6 and TRBJ2-1; weak D call: TRBD1 (6 bases). CDR3 length: 16 residues. The V end was cut by 2 bases, the J end by 3 bases, with 14 bases between. CDR1 and CDR2 from the germline V gene are SGHVS and FNYEAQ. The CDR3 DNA sequence: TGTGCCAGCAGCTTAAGCCAAGGGGGTTACTACAATGAGCAGTTCTTC. The encoded protein is CASSLSQGGYYNEQFF.

The rearrangement links TRBV5-5 to TRBJ1-1, with D possibly matching TRBD1 (6 bases). Germline V gene lookup returns CDR1 SGHKS and CDR2 YYEKEE (reference sequence). This CDR3 spans 15 amino acids. V lost 1 base, J lost 3 bases, and 13 bases lay in between. DNA of the CDR3: TGTGCCAGCAGCTTGCGCTCCACAGGGCACACTGAAGCTTTCTTT. Translation gives CASSLRSTGHTEAFF.

This clonotype was seen only a few times. The chain has TRBV5-1 and TRBJ1-2; the match to TRBD1 covers 7 bases. V lost 4 bases and J lost 5; bases outside the gene matches: 8. CDR1 is SGHRS, CDR2 YFSETQ, per germline. The length of the CDR3 is 14 residues. The CDR3 loop reads CASSKEGALYGYTF. Written as DNA, the CDR3 is TGCGCCAGCAGCAAGGAGGGGGCATTGTATGGCTACACCTTC.

The CDR3 loop reads CASSLNGGRAAEQYF. For the CDR3, the DNA is TGTGCCAGCAGCTTAAATGGCGGGAGGGCCGCCGAGCAGTACTTC. V gene TRBV7-3 combines with J gene TRBJ2-7; TRBD2 aligns across 9 bases. V trimming: 1 base; J trimming: 6 bases; junction bases outside the gene matches: 7. CDR1 is SGHTA, CDR2 FQGTGA, per germline. This CDR3 has 15 amino acids.

The genes are TRBV7-2 and TRBJ2-5, with TRBD2 matching over 7 bases. This CDR3 has 14 residues. Germline V gene sequence: CDR1 SGHTA, CDR2 FQGNSA. V trimming: 1 base; J trimming: 7 bases; junction bases outside the gene matches: 6. CDR3 protein: CASSLVAGSGTQYF. In nucleotides, the CDR3 is TGTGCCAGCAGCTTAGTAGCGGGCTCGGGGACCCAGTACTTC.

The genes are TRBV9 and TRBJ2-1; the D is unclear. V lost 3 bases and J 8 bases, leaving 15 bases between the germline ends. CDR3 length: 14 amino acids. Looked up from germline, CDR1 is SGDLS and CDR2 is YYNGEE. The CDR3 loop reads CASSGEVGSYEQFF. CDR3 DNA: TGTGCCAGCAGCGGAGAGGTCGGGTCGTATGAGCAGTTCTTC.

The CDR3 reads CSAPRPLGYTF. The CDR3 nucleotides read TGCAGCGCCCCGAGACCTTTAGGCTACACCTTC. This rearrangement joins TRBV29-1 to TRBJ1-2, with no clear D. Germline V gives CDR1 SQVTM, CDR2 ANQGSEA. This CDR3 region has 11 residues. V lost 7 bases to trimming and J lost 8 bases, with 14 bases between them.

This clonotype was counted at least ten times. This chain joins TRBV5-1 and TRBJ1-2; the match to TRBD1 covers 10 bases. V was clipped by 3 bases and J by 8 bases; unmatched bases: 7. CDR3 length equals 14 residues. The germline gives CDR1 SGHRS, CDR2 YFSETQ. CDR3 DNA sequence: TGCGCCAGCAGCTCGACAGGGGGCAAGCGGGGCTACACCTTC. This gives the protein CASSSTGGKRGYTF. The full variable domain, completed using reference TRBV5-1 and TRBJ1-2, is KAGVTQTPRYLIKTRGQQVTLSCSPISGHRSVSWYQQTPGQGLQFLFEYFSETQRNKGNFPGRFSGRQFSNSRSEMNVSTLELGDSALYLCASSSTGGKRGYTFGSGTRLTVV.

The rearrangement links TRBV6-5 to TRBJ2-7, with a tentative D call TRBD1 (5 bases). V was trimmed by 4 bases and J by 3 bases, leaving 13 bases between them. CDR3 length: 14 amino acids. Germline assignment: CDR1 MNHEY and CDR2 SVGAGI. The CDR3 is CASSSQGMIYEQYF. The CDR3 DNA reads TGTGCCAGCAGTTCTCAGGGAATGATCTACGAGCAGTACTTC.

The CDR3 is CASSLWGTVPSSSYNEQFF. The CDR3 DNA follows: TGCGCCAGCAGCTTGTGGGGGACAGTGCCGTCAAGCTCCTACAATGAGCAGTTCTTC. The chain combines TRBV5-1 with TRBJ2-1; 7 positions match TRBD1. Germline V CDR1 and CDR2: SGHRS, YFSETQ. The J segment lost 0 bases and the V segment lost 1 base, leaving 13 bases of the junction unmatched. The CDR3 has 19 amino acids.

The gene calls are TRBV12-3 or TRBV12-4 and TRBJ2-7, with 9 positions matching TRBD2. J was trimmed by 8 bases and V by 2 bases; bases with no gene match: 1. This CDR3 contains 12 residues. The CDR3 sequence: CASSLLAGKQYF. CDR3 sequence (DNA): TGTGCCAGCAGTTTACTAGCGGGGAAGCAGTACTTC.

In its sample, this clonotype was seen a few times. The gene calls are TRBV9 and TRBJ2-1; a weak D match, TRBD1 (6 bases). CDR1 SGDLS and CDR2 YYNGEE come from the germline V gene. CDR3 length: 15 amino acids. V gave up 5 bases and J gave up 4 bases, with 16 bases separating them. The CDR3 DNA follows: TGTGCCAGCAGTCAGGGACAAGGGGTGTACAATGAGCAGTTCTTC. Protein product: CASSQGQGVYNEQFF.

This rearrangement joins TRBV11-2 to TRBJ2-1, with 9 bases aligning to TRBD2. The CDR3 length is 16 residues. Trimming at V came to 1 base and at J to 3 bases, leaving 4 bases not matched to a gene. Germline CDR1 is SGHAT and CDR2 is FQNNGV. DNA for the CDR3: TGTGCCAGCAGCTTAGCACTAGCGGGTTACTACAATGAGCAGTTCTTC. It encodes CASSLALAGYYNEQFF.

This clonotype showed up just a few times. The CDR3 DNA sequence: TGTGCCAGCAGTTACGAGTTGCGGAACGAGCAGTACTTC. This sequence encodes CASSYELRNEQYF. This chain joins TRBV6-6 and TRBJ2-7; D call uncertain. The germline CDR1 and CDR2 sequences are MNHNY and SVGAGI (reference sequence). The length of the CDR3 is 13 residues. The germline V and J ends were trimmed by 2 bases and 5 bases, with 10 bases remaining between them.